This passage covers 14 T cell receptor beta chains from one sample sequenced in a study of blood T cells in healthy people across ages. Next came a second PCR, run for about 6 to 12 cycles, which used a sample-barcoded 5' primer along with a J-beta primer mix. TCRdb itself ran the 5' RACE reads through MiXCR, one entry per CDR3 protein. The data show around 820,000 distinct CDR3 sequences, with 25% seen just once and more than 3% held by the top ten. These same records also appear under a second study, on T cells of mothers and their children.

Sequenced material: blood. The receptors derive from a boy younger than 18 in good health.

This clonotype was recorded a few times. The chain couples TRBV6-1 to TRBJ2-5; 8 nucleotides match TRBD1. The J call may not be correct, given that the DNA end is closer to TRBJ2-7. Germline loops: CDR1 MNHNS, CDR2 SASEGT. The CDR3 covers 16 residues. The CDR3 reads CASSTTGTGGSYEQYF. The CDR3 bases are TGTGCCAGCAGTACGACCGGGACAGGCGGCTCCTACGAGCAGTACTTC.

This clonotype was counted between two and nine times. The gene calls are TRBV15 and TRBJ2-1, with D maybe TRBD2 (5 bases). The J call may be mistaken, given a closer DNA end match to TRBJ2-7. The CDR3 has 13 residues. Germline values: CDR1 LNHNV, CDR2 YYDKDF (reference sequence). CDR3 sequence: CATSLGGSYEQYF. CDR3 nucleotides: TGTGCCACCAGCTTAGGAGGATCCTACGAGCAGTACTTC.

Details on this clonotype: Relative to the germline gene, one junction end is altered; a read error may explain this. The V call is TRBV20-1, the J call TRBJ2-7, with TRBD1 as a possible D gene (5 bases). Germline V gene lookup returns CDR1 DFQATT and CDR2 SNEGSKA (reference sequence). This CDR3 is 12 amino acids long. This CDR3 is CSAYTGSYEQYF. The CDR3 DNA reads as TGCAGTGCTTACACAGGTAGTTACGAGCAATACTTC.

V is TRBV20-1 and J is TRBJ2-1; 8 nucleotides line up with TRBD1. Per germline, CDR1 DFQATT and CDR2 SNEGSKA (reference sequence). CDR3 length equals 14 residues. The V segment lost 1 base and the J segment 6 bases; nucleotides outside the gene matches: 5. CDR3 DNA: TGCAGTGCTAGAGGCCCCAGGGGGCGCAATGAGCAGTTCTTC. Its protein is CSARGPRGRNEQFF.

This clonotype came up a few times. The chain is built from TRBV20-1 and TRBJ2-1; no clear D gene. The CDR3 totals 11 residues. V was clipped by 5 bases and J by 4 bases, with 6 bases between them. Looked up from germline, CDR1 is DFQATT and CDR2 is SNEGSKA (reference sequence). CDR3 in amino acids: CSAHGYNEQFF. In nucleotides, the CDR3 is TGCAGTGCTCACGGGTACAATGAGCAGTTCTTC.

The chain has TRBV28 and TRBJ2-7; no firm D call. Trimming took off 5 bases at V and 5 bases at J, with 13 bases between the two ends. The V gene's germline CDR1 is MDHEN and CDR2 SYDVKM. The length of the CDR3 is 13 residues. The CDR3 region has the DNA TGTGCCAGCAGTACCATTGGTCCCGACGAGCAGTACTTC. This sequence encodes CASSTIGPDEQYF.

This clonotype came up a few times. Compared with germline, one end of the junction differs, possibly owing to a read error. This chain joins TRBV12-3 or TRBV12-4 and TRBJ2-7; 7 bases line up with TRBD1. The length of the CDR3 is 13 residues. The CDR3 reads CASSLSTDRVMFF. DNA of the CDR3: TGTGCCAGCAGTTTATCTACCGACAGGGTCATGTTCTTC.

The chain uses TRBV27 and TRBJ2-7; 11 positions match TRBD1. Germline V gene sequence: CDR1 MNHEY, CDR2 SMNVEV (reference sequence). After removal of 5 bases from V and 8 bases from J, the junction contained 2 bases not matched to a gene. There are 12 residues in the CDR3. CDR3 DNA: TGTGCCAGCAGTGGACAGGGGGCAAAGCAGTACTTC. This encodes CASSGQGAKQYF.

The J gene is TRBJ2-7, the V gene TRBV11-1; D perhaps matches TRBD1 (6 bases). V was clipped by 1 base and J by 2 bases, with 9 bases between them. Germline CDR1 SGHAT, CDR2 FQDESV (reference sequence). This CDR3 contains 14 residues. CDR3 coding DNA: TGTGCCAGCAGCTTAGACCCAGGGGCCTACGAGCAGTACTTC. This sequence encodes CASSLDPGAYEQYF.

The chain links TRBV12-3 or TRBV12-4 to TRBJ1-2; TRBD1 might be the D (5 bases). V lost 7 bases to trimming and J lost 7 bases, with 25 bases between them. The CDR3 extends over 16 amino acids. The DNA of the CDR3 is TGTGCCAGCACCGACGCTAGGGTCAGTGGGGCAGGTGGCTACACCTTC. Residues: CASTDARVSGAGGYTF.

This rearrangement joins TRBV4-2 to TRBJ2-4; 9 nucleotides match TRBD2. This CDR3 has 16 amino acids. Germline V gives CDR1 LGHNA, CDR2 YNFKEQ. Unmatched junction bases numbered 10, after V lost 2 bases and J lost 8 bases. The DNA of the CDR3 is TGTGCCAGCAGCCAAATCGACCCTAGCGGGATGGACATTCAGTACTTC. Residues: CASSQIDPSGMDIQYF.

This clonotype occurred once. The gene calls are TRBV3-1 and TRBJ2-2, with D perhaps being TRBD1 or TRBD2 (5 bases each). V shed 4 bases and J shed 3 bases, with 12 bases lying between them. Germline V lookup: CDR1 LGHDT, CDR2 YNNKEL (reference sequence). The CDR3 spans 15 residues. The CDR3 coding sequence is TGTGCCAGCAGCCGAGGGGAAGAGGACACCGGGGAGCTGTTTTTT. It translates to CASSRGEEDTGELFF.

J is TRBJ2-5 and V is TRBV12-3 or TRBV12-4; TRBD2 matches at 13 bases. With the DNA end fitting TRBJ2-7 better, the J assignment may be wrong. This CDR3 spans 16 amino acids. The CDR3: CASSVGLAGNPYEQYF. Written as DNA, the CDR3 is TGTGCCAGCAGTGTGGGACTAGCGGGAAACCCCTACGAGCAGTACTTC.

V and J are TRBV29-1 and TRBJ2-1, with 8 bases that match TRBD2. This CDR3 is built from 14 residues. Germline CDR1 SQVTM, CDR2 ANQGSEA. Unmatched junction bases numbered 4, after V lost 6 bases and J lost 0 bases. The CDR3 region is CSVGSGSSYNEQFF. The DNA for the CDR3 is TGCAGCGTAGGAAGCGGGAGCTCCTACAATGAGCAGTTCTTC.